This T cell receptor beta chain stems from a study of cytomegalovirus exposure and HLA in healthy donors. General study findings and limits: The CMV antigen specificity of three CMV-associated chains was confirmed through in vitro analysis. Analysis performed later found roughly 18,000 TCR beta sequences associated with HLA alleles at 0.05 false discovery rate.

V lost 3 bases and J 1 base, leaving 6 bases between the germline ends. Germline-derived CDR1 and CDR2 are ENHRY and SYGVKD. This CDR3 has 13 residues. As to this clone: Its cognate antigen is unknown.

60 Vbeta and 13 Jbeta primers were used in PCR. Profiling relied on immunoSEQ multiplex PCR, and the TCRdb table lists in-frame clones only, not all of them. The sample lists roughly 120,000 clones; about 72% were seen once. The chain carries TRBV10-3 and TRBJ1-2; no reliable D call. Sequences were obtained from PBMCs. This TCR was sampled from a middle-aged man in good health and CMV-seropositive. For the CDR3, the DNA is TGTGCCATCAGTGAAATCTTTAACTATGGCTACACCTTC. It translates to CAISEIFNYGYTF.